The following is a TCR beta chain sequence with its context. Its antigen is currently not known. There are no base qualities to consult, and no much larger clone falls within one base. The data originate from a study of cytomegalovirus exposure and HLA in healthy donors (dated by TCRdb to about 2017). Some background on the complete study: The 666 repertoires of the first cohort and the 110 or so validation repertoires were produced on the same platform, according to a later analysis. In addition to the first cohort of hundreds of subjects, a separate validation cohort of 120 different subjects was used. High-throughput TCR immunosequencing, statistical association of individual TCRs with disease status, and machine learning were combined to predict cytomegalovirus infection status. The study was designed to test whether signatures of past pathogen exposure could be identified by cataloging public T cell receptors. The paper as a whole reports these results and caveats: While some public TCRs were present in many individuals, most TCR sequences turned up only very rarely across donors. All 120 or so repertoires were used to score co-occurrence in the validation cohort in a later analysis, because that analysis had no HLA typing for the cohort. Three of the identified cytomegalovirus-associated TCR beta chains were confirmed in vitro to be specific for cytomegalovirus antigens. In a later analysis, TCRs clustered in the first cohort were found to also tend to co-occur in the 130 or so validation repertoires, with approximately 93% of cluster scores above 0. In both the original and validation cohorts, the classifier was reported to diagnose cytomegalovirus status with high specificity and sensitivity. According to the authors, the approach could potentially be generalized to other disease states and immunological phenotypes. The study gave a list of around 170 TCR beta chains associated with cytomegalovirus.

The library was obtained by the immunoSEQ multiplex PCR assay. The authors processed their data as follows. A statistical classification framework was built to diagnose cytomegalovirus status from the catalog of TCR beta chain sequences. TCRdb stores this immuneACCESS table with in-frame sequences only. Part of the clones is absent; in the studies checked, under half of the shortfall reflects unresolved V genes, and no reason is known for the rest. That table gives V, J and clone size, and the DNA gave D and trimming. The sample data list 200,000 to 250,000 clones, and about 90% of these were observed just once. Of the sample, around 13% falls within the top ten clones. The donors were included in the validation cohort of approximately 120 subjects, a group kept apart from the roughly 700-subject first cohort. V is pared back by 3 bases and J by 1 base, with 12 bases lying between the germline termini. The CDR3 measures 15 amino acids from cysteine to phenylalanine. This entry keeps only the CDR3 DNA: 45 bases, framed from base 1. CDR1 and CDR2 (SGHDN, FVKESK) derive from the germline V gene.

The sequence came from a man aged 18 to 35 in good health and CMV-seropositive. The sample was PBMCs. Recombination connected TRBV14 to TRBJ2-5; the D gene cannot be named for sure. The CDR3 in this case is CASSQTYTFQETQYF. The nucleotides are TGTGCCAGCAGCCAGACGTACACCTTCCAAGAGACCCAGTACTTC.